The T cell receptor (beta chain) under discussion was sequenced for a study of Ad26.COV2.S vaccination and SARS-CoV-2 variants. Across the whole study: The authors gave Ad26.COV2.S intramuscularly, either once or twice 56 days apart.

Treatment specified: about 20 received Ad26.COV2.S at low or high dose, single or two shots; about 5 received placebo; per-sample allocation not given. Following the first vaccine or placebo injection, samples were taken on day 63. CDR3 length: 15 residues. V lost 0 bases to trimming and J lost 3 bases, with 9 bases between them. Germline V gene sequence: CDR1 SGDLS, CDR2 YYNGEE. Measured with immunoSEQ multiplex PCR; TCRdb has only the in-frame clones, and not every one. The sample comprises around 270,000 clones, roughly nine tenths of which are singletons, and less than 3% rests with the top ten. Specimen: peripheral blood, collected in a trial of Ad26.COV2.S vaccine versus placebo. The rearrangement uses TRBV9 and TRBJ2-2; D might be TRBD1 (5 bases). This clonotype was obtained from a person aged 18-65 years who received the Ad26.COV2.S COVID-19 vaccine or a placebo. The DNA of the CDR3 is TGTGCCAGCAGCGTAGTAGGGGCGGACACCGGGGAGCTGTTTTTT. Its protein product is CASSVVGADTGELFF. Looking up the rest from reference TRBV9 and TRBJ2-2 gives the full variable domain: DSGVTQTPKHLITATGQRVTLRCSPRSGDLSVYWYQQSLDQGLQFLIQYYNGEERAKGNILERFSAQQFPDLHSELNLSSLELGDSALYFCASSVVGADTGELFFGEGSRLTVL.